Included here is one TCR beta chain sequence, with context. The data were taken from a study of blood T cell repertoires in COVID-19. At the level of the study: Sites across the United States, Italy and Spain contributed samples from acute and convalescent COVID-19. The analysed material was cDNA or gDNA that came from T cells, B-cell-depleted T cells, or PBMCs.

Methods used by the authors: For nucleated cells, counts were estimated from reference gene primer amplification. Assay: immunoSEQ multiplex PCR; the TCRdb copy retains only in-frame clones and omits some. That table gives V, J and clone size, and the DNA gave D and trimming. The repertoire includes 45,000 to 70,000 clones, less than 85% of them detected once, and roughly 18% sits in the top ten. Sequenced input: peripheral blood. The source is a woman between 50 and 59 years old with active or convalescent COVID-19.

Here the CDR3 DNA reads TGTGCCAGTGGGGACAGGAGGGAAAAACTGTTTTTT. This codes for CASGDRREKLFF. The chain recombines TRBV19 with TRBJ1-4, with TRBD1 matching 8 bases. With 8 bases clipped from V and 8 bases from J, the junction kept 4 bases outside the gene matches. The CDR3 totals 12 residues. CDR1 is LNHDA and CDR2 is SQIVND in the germline V gene (reference sequence).